The following is a T cell receptor (beta chain) sequence with its context. As yet, its antigen is unknown. Germline assignment: CDR1 SGHNT and CDR2 YYREEE (reference sequence). This CDR3 region has 15 residues. After removal of 2 bases from V and 2 bases from J, the junction contained 4 bases not matched to a gene. The sample comes from a study of cytomegalovirus exposure and HLA in healthy donors. Turning to the study itself: Among 150 million to 200 million T cells, an earlier analysis found 95 million to 140 million unique TCR beta sequences. Study-level findings and limits: CMV serostatus was the only immune exposure information that was available. TCR beta chains numbering some 160 were designated cytomegalovirus-associated.

A multiplex PCR was run with 60 Vbeta primers and 13 Jbeta primers. Here immunoSEQ multiplex PCR was the method, and the copy in TCRdb shows in-frame clones only, minus some. The sample has 200,000 to 250,000 clones, less than 85% seen once. This TCR was recovered from a man younger than 30 in good health and CMV-seronegative. The chain links TRBV5-4 to TRBJ1-1, with 9 bases matching TRBD1. Source material: PBMCs. Here the CDR3 DNA reads TGTGCCAGCAGCTTAGGGACAGGGTACAACACTGAAGCTTTCTTT. It is translated as CASSLGTGYNTEAFF.